A selection of T cell receptor beta chains follows, all from one sample in a study of blood T cell repertoires in COVID-19. This table comes from immunoSEQ multiplex PCR, and its TCRdb copy is limited to in-frame clones, with some not included. Found here are over 150,000 clones, roughly four fifths of them singletons; the top ten hold around 12%. Specimen: peripheral blood. These receptors were collected from a woman aged 45 to 65 with acute or convalescent COVID-19. The CDR3 runs from the conserved cysteine through the conserved F or W.

V	J	CDR3
TRBV6-2/TRBV6-3	TRBJ1-2	CASRYDRDYYGYTF
TRBV6-2/TRBV6-3	TRBJ2-1	CASSYPTGQGSGEQFF
TRBV5-1	TRBJ2-3	CASSAGVAGVTDTQYF
TRBV5-1	TRBJ1-1	CASSLAGQGALNTEAFF
TRBV3-1/TRBV3-2	TRBJ1-5	CASSLTGVNQPQHF
TRBV5-4	TRBJ1-6	CASSPGGVNSPLHF
TRBV27	TRBJ2-7	CASSFGSRINYEQYF
TRBV28	TRBJ2-7	CASSLRDFVQYF
TRBV4-1	TRBJ2-7	CASSPDPAYEQYF
TRBV5-1	TRBJ1-2	CASRQPSDYGYTF
TRBV6-5	TRBJ2-1	CASRLGLFNEQFF
TRBV5-5	TRBJ1-1	CASSPPRRGYGDTEAFF
TRBV28	TRBJ1-2	CASSLVSGGRGYTF
TRBV28	TRBJ2-2	CASSLPNLRSGELFF
TRBV7-9	TRBJ1-2	CASSKEQGGNYGYTF
TRBV2	TRBJ2-7	CAVSLGQGSYEQYF
TRBV3-1/TRBV3-2	TRBJ2-6	CASSPPWANVLTF
TRBV7-9	TRBJ1-2	CASSLGRGEGNGYTF
TRBV5-5	TRBJ1-1	CASSLVQGARTEAFF
TRBV6-2/TRBV6-3	TRBJ2-4	CASRPQGLAKNIQYF
TRBV6-2/TRBV6-3	TRBJ2-7	CASSLTQGDEQYF
TRBV5-1	TRBJ2-7	CASSLAQQGVTEQYF
TRBV5-1	TRBJ2-2	CASSSGLAGPKGELFF
TRBV25-1	TRBJ2-3	CASSRTSGGADTQYF
TRBV11-2	TRBJ2-6	CASSQRPTGSGANVLTF
TRBV7-9	TRBJ1-6	CASSRQGANSPLHF
TRBV28	TRBJ1-5	CASSTTGKGSNQPQHF
TRBV10-3	TRBJ1-4	CAISVGSNEKLFF
TRBV24-1	TRBJ2-1	CATSLASGNSRNEQFF
TRBV19	TRBJ2-7	CASSNLYEQYF
TRBV19	TRBJ2-2	CASNRGQGRTGELFF
TRBV6-5	TRBJ1-5	CASRRKTGDQPQHF
TRBV6-5	TRBJ2-7	CASGGQNYEQYF
TRBV15	TRBJ2-5	CATSRSGLAGPQETQYF
TRBV19	TRBJ2-7	CASRARGSYEQYF
TRBV6-5	TRBJ1-2	CASRYGQGDYGYTF
TRBV28	TRBJ1-2	CASSHPHYGYTF
TRBV12-3/TRBV12-4	TRBJ1-2	CASRRGGGGYTF
TRBV5-1	TRBJ2-6	CASSLMGAGANVLTF
TRBV5-1	TRBJ1-3	CASSLQQGNTIYF
TRBV10-3	TRBJ1-3	CAINRGAGNTIYF
TRBV19	TRBJ2-5	CASSMSWRETQYF
TRBV2	TRBJ2-3	CASMVIGARFITDTQYF
TRBV7-2	TRBJ2-2	CASRKQQGAGELFF
TRBV5-1	TRBJ1-2	CASSLRGQGGYTF
TRBV28	TRBJ2-2	CASSSSGPQYNTGELFF
TRBV4-1	TRBJ2-2	CASSFKTVGQGNTGELFF
TRBV4-3	TRBJ1-6	CASSQDRVRSPLHF